This is a list of T cell receptor beta chains from one sample in a study of cytomegalovirus exposure and HLA in healthy donors. Generated by immunoSEQ multiplex PCR, the TCRdb table keeps only in-frame clones and is missing some. The data show 140,000 to 150,000 clones, with 65% to 85% seen just once and around 7% held by the top ten. The sample was PBMCs. These receptors were taken from a man under 40 in good health and CMV-seronegative. Each CDR3 is given with its conserved first and last residue. Each record gives: J gene, clone size, V gene, D gene, CDR3 protein, CDR3 DNA. D genes are given only for firm matches. Clone size is given for some rows only: seen once, a few or many times, or a class if the clone is expanded.

>TRBJ1-5|-|TRBV6-1|-
CASSSREGQPQHF
TGTGCCAGCAGTTCTCGGGAAGGCCAGCCCCAGCATTTT
>TRBJ1-5|-|TRBV21-1|-
CASSKIIERERNQPQHF
TGTGCCAGCAGCAAAATAATAGAGAGGGAGCGCAATCAGCCCCAGCATTTT
>TRBJ2-7|-|TRBV4-1|-
CASSQEIRGRGEQYF
TGCGCCAGCAGCCAAGAGATCAGAGGGCGAGGCGAGCAGTACTTC
>TRBJ1-6|-|TRBV5-5|TRBD1
CASSLEPTGAAYNSPLHF
TGTGCCAGCAGCTTGGAGCCGACAGGGGCCGCTTATAATTCACCCCTCCACTTT
>TRBJ1-2|-|TRBV28|-
CASSWGGQGRNGYTF
TGTGCCAGCAGTTGGGGGGGGCAGGGGAGGAATGGCTACACCTTC
>TRBJ2-2|-|TRBV7-7|TRBD2
CASSLAPRGANTGELFF
TGTGCTAGCAGCTTAGCACCACGGGGGGCGAACACCGGGGAGCTGTTTTTT
>TRBJ1-2|few|TRBV18|TRBD1
CASSPDVRGRWSGYTF
TGTGCCAGCTCCCCCGATGTAAGGGGGCGATGGAGCGGCTACACCTTC
>TRBJ2-7|few|TRBV28|-
CASSLSRREQYF
TGTGCCAGCAGTTTATCCCGCAGGGAGCAGTACTTC
>TRBJ2-7|-|TRBV19|-
CASSDSYEQYF
TGTGCCAGTAGTGACAGCTACGAGCAGTACTTC
>TRBJ2-1|few|TRBV27|-
CASTSGNEQFF
TGTGCCAGCACCTCGGGTAATGAGCAGTTCTTC
>TRBJ1-1|once|TRBV30|-
CAWNARLRETEAFF
TGTGCCTGGAACGCAAGATTGAGGGAAACTGAAGCTTTCTTT
>TRBJ2-1|few|TRBV27|-
CASRLTVTYNEQFF
TGTGCCAGCAGGTTGACTGTTACCTACAATGAGCAGTTCTTC
>TRBJ2-5|-|TRBV5-1|TRBD1
CASRESGQGIRDRETQYF
TGCGCCAGCAGAGAGTCGGGACAGGGGATACGCGATCGTGAGACCCAGTACTTC
>TRBJ1-5|-|TRBV30|TRBD1
CAWRAGTGRYQPQHF
TGTGCCTGGAGAGCCGGGACAGGACGATATCAGCCCCAGCATTTT
>TRBJ2-1|-|TRBV27|-
CASSLRDPFNEQFF
TGTGCCAGCAGTTTGCGGGACCCATTCAATGAGCAGTTCTTC
>TRBJ1-4|-|TRBV29-1|-
CSVVPRNYGREKLFF
TGCAGCGTTGTCCCCCGGAACTACGGGAGGGAAAAACTGTTTTTT
>TRBJ2-7|-|TRBV5-1|-
CASSLAGRVEEQYF
TGCGCCAGCAGCTTGGCTGGGCGGGTCGAGGAGCAGTACTTC
>TRBJ2-1|-|TRBV9|TRBD2
CASSDQLAGGVRGVYNEQFF
TGTGCCAGCAGCGACCAACTAGCGGGTGGGGTGAGAGGGGTTTACAATGAGCAGTTCTTC
>TRBJ2-7|-|TRBV11-2|-
CASSQGQSLPYEQYF
TGTGCCAGCAGCCAAGGACAGTCTCTCCCCTACGAGCAGTACTTC
>TRBJ1-1|-|TRBV6-6|-
CASSYLSGVDTEAFF
TGTGCCAGCAGTTACTTGTCGGGGGTGGACACTGAAGCTTTCTTT
>TRBJ1-6|-|TRBV19|-
CASTGLLNSPLHF
TGTGCCAGTACAGGACTGCTTAATTCACCCCTCCACTTT
>TRBJ2-3|-|TRBV19|-
CASSIDPAGFDTQYF
TGTGCCAGTAGTATAGACCCGGCGGGTTTCGATACGCAGTATTTT
>TRBJ2-7|-|TRBV9|-
CASSVLTSSEQYF
TGTGCCAGCAGCGTCTTGACTAGTTCCGAGCAGTACTTC
>TRBJ2-1|few|TRBV6-5|-
CASSSLSGPAFDEQFF
TGTGCCAGCAGTTCCCTTTCAGGGCCGGCCTTCGATGAGCAGTTCTTC
>TRBJ1-2|many|TRBV19|-
CASSIGTVPGYTF
TGTGCCAGTAGTATAGGGACAGTTCCTGGCTACACCTTC
>TRBJ1-4|-|TRBV19|-
CASSLGQTANEKLFF
TGTGCCAGTAGCCTTGGACAGACCGCTAATGAAAAACTGTTTTTT
>TRBJ1-3|-|TRBV30|-
CAWSAISGNTIYF
TGTGCCTGGAGTGCAATCTCTGGAAACACCATATATTTT
>TRBJ1-4|-|TRBV6-6|TRBD1
CASSSTGGDEKLFF
TGTGCCAGCAGTTCGACAGGGGGCGATGAAAAACTGTTTTTT
>TRBJ1-1|-|TRBV10-3|-
CAISESGGRGNTEAFF
TGTGCCATCAGTGAGTCGGGGGGTAGGGGGAACACTGAAGCTTTCTTT
>TRBJ2-4|few|TRBV5-4|TRBD1
CASSMDGTGGWKAKNIQYF
TGTGCCAGCAGCATGGACGGGACAGGGGGCTGGAAGGCCAAAAACATTCAGTACTTC
>TRBJ2-7|few|TRBV6-1|-
CASRAAGQYYEQYF
TGTGCCAGCAGGGCCGCGGGACAGTACTACGAGCAGTACTTC
>TRBJ1-5|-|TRBV30|-
CAWSGGGNQPQHF
TGTGCCTGGAGCGGCGGGGGGAATCAGCCCCAGCATTTT
>TRBJ1-5|-|TRBV5-8|-
CASSLGQDSNQPQHF
TGTGCCAGCAGCTTGGGACAGGATAGCAATCAGCCCCAGCATTTT
>TRBJ2-5|-|TRBV7-3|TRBD2
CASASGAQETQYF
TGTGCCAGCGCTAGCGGGGCACAAGAGACCCAGTACTTC
>TRBJ2-3|-|TRBV7-9|-
CASSFNTDTQYF
TGTGCCAGCAGTTTCAACACAGATACGCAGTATTTT
>TRBJ1-5|-|TRBV6-1|TRBD1
CASTRTGTPNQPQHF
TGTGCCAGCACCCGGACAGGGACCCCCAATCAGCCCCAGCATTTT
>TRBJ2-2|-|TRBV19|-
CASTPGVVVGELFF
TGTGCCAGTACCCCAGGGGTAGTAGTCGGGGAGCTGTTTTTT
>TRBJ2-3|-|TRBV5-1|-
CASSLEVRRSTDTQYF
TGCGCCAGCAGCTTGGAGGTACGGAGGAGCACAGATACGCAGTATTTT
>TRBJ2-5|-|TRBV7-9|TRBD1
CASSSGQGAPYQETQYF
TGTGCCAGCAGCTCCGGACAGGGGGCACCGTACCAAGAGACCCAGTACTTC
>TRBJ2-3|-|TRBV19|-
CASTQRLSTDTQYF
TGTGCCAGTACTCAGCGGTTAAGCACAGATACGCAGTATTTT
>TRBJ2-1|-|TRBV5-6|-
CASSLDQGRVNEQFF
TGTGCCAGCAGCTTGGATCAGGGGCGCGTGAATGAGCAGTTCTTC
>TRBJ1-5|-|TRBV5-1|TRBD1
CASSQGEGNQPQHF
TGCGCCAGCAGCCAGGGGGAAGGCAATCAGCCCCAGCATTTT
>TRBJ1-6|-|TRBV2|TRBD1
CAGGQGRGSPLHF
TGTGCCGGGGGACAGGGACGAGGTTCACCCCTCCACTTT
>TRBJ2-5|-|TRBV28|TRBD2
CASGSLSGTSGPEGETQYF
TGTGCCAGCGGTTCGTTATCCGGGACTAGCGGGCCTGAAGGGGAGACCCAGTACTTC
>TRBJ2-1|-|TRBV5-1|TRBD1
CASSWDRGNEQFF
TGCGCCAGCAGCTGGGACAGGGGGAATGAGCAGTTCTTC
>TRBJ1-1|-|TRBV9|-
CASSRTDTEAFF
TGTGCCAGCAGCCGGACAGACACTGAAGCTTTCTTT
>TRBJ2-7|-|TRBV19|TRBD1
CASSIGTVEDEQYF
TGTGCCAGTAGTATTGGGACAGTAGAGGACGAGCAGTACTTC
>TRBJ2-1|-|TRBV6-6|TRBD2
CASTRTSGGLNEQFF
TGTGCCAGCACCAGGACTAGCGGGGGCCTTAATGAGCAGTTCTTC
>TRBJ2-3|-|TRBV27|-
CASSFIAGTQYF
TGTGCCAGCAGTTTCATCGCAGGGACGCAGTATTTT
>TRBJ2-4|-|TRBV5-8|-
CASSTGTLAKNIQYF
TGTGCCAGCAGCACCGGGACTCTAGCCAAAAACATTCAGTACTTC
>TRBJ1-1|once|TRBV5-4|TRBD1
CASSSGQGNTEAFF
TGTGCCAGCAGCTCCGGACAGGGCAACACTGAAGCTTTCTTT
>TRBJ2-3|-|TRBV5-1|-
CASSWGGEGTDTQYF
TGCGCCAGCAGTTGGGGGGGCGAAGGGACAGATACGCAGTATTTT
>TRBJ2-1|-|TRBV11-2|TRBD2
CASSPGLAGSNEQFF
TGTGCCAGCAGCCCCGGACTAGCGGGGAGCAATGAGCAGTTCTTC
>TRBJ2-3|-|TRBV29-1|TRBD2
CSVRPRLAVTDTQYF
TGCAGCGTTCGGCCGAGACTAGCGGTCACAGATACGCAGTATTTT